These T cell receptor beta chains were read from a single sample in a study of T cell clones after liver transplantation. The data were produced by immunoSEQ multiplex PCR, yet TCRdb's version contains in-frame clones alone and is incomplete. The sample lists about 78,000 clones, 80% occurring once. This sample comprised CD4+ T cells from blood, obtained before liver transplant. The receptors originated from a human donor who received a liver transplant. CDR3s include the opening cysteine and the closing phenylalanine or tryptophan. The D gene is left open where the match is weak. Where a row states a size, it is once, few, many or the class of an expanded clone; other rows omit it.

cdr3_aa: CASSIREANYGYTF
cdr3_nt: TGTGCCAGCAGTATCAGGGAAGCTAACTATGGCTACACCTTC
d_call: -
clone_size: -
j_call: TRBJ1-2
v_call: TRBV2

cdr3_aa: CASSLAVTTGSYGYTF
cdr3_nt: TGTGCCAGCAGCTTAGCAGTTACGACAGGGTCCTATGGCTACACCTTC
d_call: TRBD1
clone_size: -
j_call: TRBJ1-2
v_call: TRBV7-9

cdr3_aa: CASRFLGAEAFF
cdr3_nt: TGCGCCAGCAGGTTTCTCGGGGCTGAAGCTTTCTTT
d_call: -
clone_size: once
j_call: TRBJ1-1
v_call: TRBV5-1

cdr3_aa: CASSAGQYEQYF
cdr3_nt: TGCGCCAGCAGCGCGGGACAGTACGAGCAGTACTTC
d_call: -
clone_size: once
j_call: TRBJ2-7
v_call: TRBV5-1

cdr3_aa: CASSPDSNGYTF
cdr3_nt: TGTGCCAGCTCACCGGACTCCAATGGCTACACCTTC
d_call: -
clone_size: once
j_call: TRBJ1-2
v_call: TRBV18

cdr3_aa: CASGAGRDEQYF
cdr3_nt: TGCGCCAGCGGGGCAGGGAGAGACGAGCAGTACTTC
d_call: -
clone_size: few
j_call: TRBJ2-7
v_call: TRBV10-1

cdr3_aa: CASSSQSGSSYEQYF
cdr3_nt: TGTGCCAGCAGCTCCCAATCCGGGAGCTCCTACGAGCAGTACTTC
d_call: -
clone_size: -
j_call: TRBJ2-7
v_call: TRBV7-2

cdr3_aa: CASSSGLAGYTF
cdr3_nt: TGTGCCAGCAGCTCAGGGTTGGCTGGCTACACCTTC
d_call: -
clone_size: -
j_call: TRBJ1-2
v_call: TRBV7-2

cdr3_aa: CASRPGQVNQPQHF
cdr3_nt: TGTGCCAGCAGGCCGGGACAAGTCAATCAGCCCCAGCATTTT
d_call: -
clone_size: few
j_call: TRBJ1-5
v_call: TRBV2

cdr3_aa: CASSKVGHTAENIQYF
cdr3_nt: TGTGCCAGCAGCAAAGTTGGCCACACGGCCGAAAACATTCAGTACTTC
d_call: -
clone_size: -
j_call: TRBJ2-4
v_call: TRBV11-2

cdr3_aa: CASSSLFSAGELFF
cdr3_nt: TGTGCCAGCAGCTCCCTGTTTTCGGCCGGGGAGCTGTTTTTT
d_call: -
clone_size: -
j_call: TRBJ2-2
v_call: TRBV7-2

cdr3_aa: CAGGGGGNQPQHF
cdr3_nt: TGTGCCGGGGGTGGGGGCGGCAATCAGCCCCAGCATTTT
d_call: -
clone_size: -
j_call: TRBJ1-5
v_call: TRBV28

cdr3_aa: CASRDRFSPDTQYF
cdr3_nt: TGTGCCAGTAGGGACAGGTTCTCACCAGATACGCAGTATTTT
d_call: TRBD1
clone_size: few
j_call: TRBJ2-3
v_call: TRBV19

cdr3_aa: CASRPGQGDREKLFF
cdr3_nt: TGTGCCAGCAGGCCAGGACAGGGGGATAGGGAAAAACTGTTTTTT
d_call: TRBD1
clone_size: -
j_call: TRBJ1-4
v_call: TRBV28

cdr3_aa: CAGSVVPDYSGNTIYF
cdr3_nt: TGTGCCGGCAGCGTAGTTCCGGATTACTCTGGAAACACCATATATTTT
d_call: -
clone_size: -
j_call: TRBJ1-3
v_call: TRBV9

cdr3_aa: CSAGDGVRYTF
cdr3_nt: TGCAGTGCCGGGGACGGGGTTCGCTACACCTTC
d_call: -
clone_size: -
j_call: TRBJ1-2
v_call: TRBV20-1

cdr3_aa: CAISGGDTPLASTGELFF
cdr3_nt: TGTGCCATCAGTGGAGGGGACACCCCGCTGGCCTCAACCGGGGAGCTGTTTTTT
d_call: -
clone_size: -
j_call: TRBJ2-2
v_call: TRBV10-3

cdr3_aa: CASSLGQNNYGYTF
cdr3_nt: TGTGCCAGCAGCTTAGGGCAGAATAACTATGGCTACACCTTC
d_call: -
clone_size: -
j_call: TRBJ1-2
v_call: TRBV7-9

cdr3_aa: CVGGGSEKLFF
cdr3_nt: TGTGTTGGGGGGGGTAGTGAAAAACTGTTTTTT
d_call: -
clone_size: few
j_call: TRBJ1-4
v_call: TRBV20-1

cdr3_aa: CARAPLLGQLGGYTF
cdr3_nt: TGTGCCAGGGCCCCATTACTTGGACAGCTAGGTGGCTACACCTTC
d_call: -
clone_size: -
j_call: TRBJ1-2
v_call: TRBV19

cdr3_aa: CASSGTGTGGEKLFF
cdr3_nt: TGTGCCAGCAGCGGGACCGGGACAGGGGGCGAAAAACTGTTTTTT
d_call: TRBD1
clone_size: -
j_call: TRBJ1-4
v_call: TRBV9

cdr3_aa: CASSSDKNYGYTF
cdr3_nt: TGTGCCAGCAGCTCGGACAAGAACTATGGCTACACCTTC
d_call: -
clone_size: -
j_call: TRBJ1-2
v_call: TRBV7-2

cdr3_aa: CASSGTDSGNTIYF
cdr3_nt: TGTGCCAGTAGTGGGACCGACTCTGGAAACACCATATATTTT
d_call: -
clone_size: -
j_call: TRBJ1-3
v_call: TRBV19

cdr3_aa: CASKQDSGLNTGELFF
cdr3_nt: TGTGCCAGCAAACAGGATAGCGGGCTGAACACCGGGGAGCTGTTTTTT
d_call: TRBD2
clone_size: -
j_call: TRBJ2-2
v_call: TRBV11-2

cdr3_aa: CASSLRARGAGEQFF
cdr3_nt: TGCGCCAGCAGCTTACGTGCGAGGGGGGCCGGTGAGCAGTTCTTC
d_call: -
clone_size: -
j_call: TRBJ2-1
v_call: TRBV5-1

cdr3_aa: CASSSSGSGYEQYF
cdr3_nt: TGTGCCAGCAGCTCTAGCGGGAGCGGTTACGAGCAGTACTTC
d_call: TRBD2
clone_size: few
j_call: TRBJ2-7
v_call: TRBV7-2

cdr3_aa: CASSLTGGNYGYTF
cdr3_nt: TGCGCCAGCAGCTTAACAGGGGGCAACTATGGCTACACCTTC
d_call: TRBD1
clone_size: -
j_call: TRBJ1-2
v_call: TRBV5-1

cdr3_aa: CASSWGKNAEAFF
cdr3_nt: TGTGCCAGTTCCTGGGGGAAGAACGCTGAAGCTTTCTTT
d_call: -
clone_size: -
j_call: TRBJ1-1
v_call: TRBV18

cdr3_aa: CASSVALNGRAKQYF
cdr3_nt: TGTGCCAGCAGCGTAGCTCTTAACGGGAGGGCCAAGCAGTACTTC
d_call: TRBD2
clone_size: -
j_call: TRBJ2-7
v_call: TRBV9

cdr3_aa: CSVGDPPGLSYNEQFF
cdr3_nt: TGCAGCGTTGGTGACCCACCGGGACTGTCCTACAATGAGCAGTTCTTC
d_call: -
clone_size: -
j_call: TRBJ2-1
v_call: TRBV29-1

cdr3_aa: CASSENAPTGNTIYF
cdr3_nt: TGCGCCAGCAGCGAAAACGCCCCGACTGGAAACACCATATATTTT
d_call: -
clone_size: -
j_call: TRBJ1-3
v_call: TRBV5-1

cdr3_aa: CASRSGLALGETQYF
cdr3_nt: TGTGCCAGTAGATCAGGACTCGCCCTGGGGGAGACCCAGTACTTC
d_call: -
clone_size: -
j_call: TRBJ2-5
v_call: TRBV19

cdr3_aa: CASSLAGGPQPQHF
cdr3_nt: TGTGCCAGCAGCTTAGCGGGGGGCCCTCAGCCCCAGCATTTT
d_call: -
clone_size: few
j_call: TRBJ1-5
v_call: TRBV7-2

cdr3_aa: CASSLWDRENEQFF
cdr3_nt: TGTGCCAGCAGCTTGTGGGACAGGGAGAATGAGCAGTTCTTC
d_call: TRBD1
clone_size: -
j_call: TRBJ2-1
v_call: TRBV5-6

cdr3_aa: CASSEHASSYNEQFF
cdr3_nt: TGTGCCAGCAGCGAGCACGCGAGCTCCTACAATGAGCAGTTCTTC
d_call: -
clone_size: -
j_call: TRBJ2-1
v_call: TRBV7-3

cdr3_aa: CASSPGPGKEKLFF
cdr3_nt: TGCGCCAGCAGCCCTGGCCCAGGGAAGGAAAAACTGTTTTTT
d_call: -
clone_size: -
j_call: TRBJ1-4
v_call: TRBV5-1

cdr3_aa: CSVEQGTDTQYF
cdr3_nt: TGCAGCGTTGAACAGGGCACAGATACGCAGTATTTT
d_call: -
clone_size: -
j_call: TRBJ2-3
v_call: TRBV29-1

cdr3_aa: CASSIDRGNGYTF
cdr3_nt: TGTGCCAGTAGTATAGACAGGGGGAATGGCTACACCTTC
d_call: TRBD1
clone_size: -
j_call: TRBJ1-2
v_call: TRBV19

cdr3_aa: CASSQGGLRDRASYEQYF
cdr3_nt: TGCGCCAGCAGCCAAGGCGGCCTCCGGGACAGGGCCTCCTACGAGCAGTACTTC
d_call: TRBD1
clone_size: -
j_call: TRBJ2-7
v_call: TRBV4-1

cdr3_aa: CASHGTGSGYGYTF
cdr3_nt: TGTGCCAGCCATGGGACAGGGAGTGGATATGGCTACACCTTC
d_call: TRBD1
clone_size: -
j_call: TRBJ1-2
v_call: TRBV6-5

cdr3_aa: CSVGGLRRNYGYTF
cdr3_nt: TGCAGCGTTGGGGGACTCAGGAGGAACTATGGCTACACCTTC
d_call: -
clone_size: once
j_call: TRBJ1-2
v_call: TRBV29-1

cdr3_aa: CASGAQTSSDEQFF
cdr3_nt: TGTGCTAGTGGTGCTCAGACTAGCTCGGATGAGCAGTTCTTC
d_call: TRBD2
clone_size: -
j_call: TRBJ2-1
v_call: TRBV12-5

cdr3_aa: CASSSGVGSDTQYF
cdr3_nt: TGCGCCAGCAGCTCGGGAGTAGGGTCAGATACGCAGTATTTT
d_call: -
clone_size: -
j_call: TRBJ2-3
v_call: TRBV5-1

cdr3_aa: CASSRDRGPYEQYF
cdr3_nt: TGTGCCAGCAGCCGGGACAGGGGCCCCTACGAGCAGTACTTC
d_call: TRBD1
clone_size: -
j_call: TRBJ2-7
v_call: TRBV7-2

cdr3_aa: CATSREAIPRDTQYF
cdr3_nt: TGTGCCACCAGCAGAGAGGCTATACCTAGAGATACGCAGTATTTT
d_call: -
clone_size: -
j_call: TRBJ2-3
v_call: TRBV15

cdr3_aa: CASSPPSTTNEKLFF
cdr3_nt: TGTGCCAGCTCACCACCGTCAACAACTAATGAAAAACTGTTTTTT
d_call: -
clone_size: -
j_call: TRBJ1-4
v_call: TRBV18

cdr3_aa: CAAAGGGEQYF
cdr3_nt: TGCGCCGCGGCGGGTGGGGGCGAGCAGTACTTC
d_call: -
clone_size: -
j_call: TRBJ2-7
v_call: TRBV10-1

cdr3_aa: CASDRVGGSRGTGELFF
cdr3_nt: TGCGCCAGCGACCGGGTGGGCGGGAGCCGCGGTACCGGGGAGCTGTTTTTT
d_call: TRBD2
clone_size: -
j_call: TRBJ2-2
v_call: TRBV5-1

cdr3_aa: CASSRSGMGETQYF
cdr3_nt: TGTGCTAGCAGCCGGAGCGGCATGGGGGAGACCCAGTACTTC
d_call: -
clone_size: -
j_call: TRBJ2-5
v_call: TRBV7-7

cdr3_aa: CAISEAGPVEPQHF
cdr3_nt: TGTGCCATCAGTGAGGCAGGGCCGGTTGAGCCCCAGCATTTT
d_call: -
clone_size: -
j_call: TRBJ1-5
v_call: TRBV10-3

cdr3_aa: CASSVGGLEETQYF
cdr3_nt: TGTGCCAGCAGTGTGGGGGGGTTAGAGGAGACCCAGTACTTC
d_call: TRBD2
clone_size: once
j_call: TRBJ2-5
v_call: TRBV2

cdr3_aa: CASSLASGRAAYEQYF
cdr3_nt: TGTGCCAGCAGTCTCGCCAGCGGGAGGGCCGCCTACGAGCAGTACTTC
d_call: TRBD2
clone_size: -
j_call: TRBJ2-7
v_call: TRBV28

cdr3_aa: CASSPQGAGVLSRAYEQYF
cdr3_nt: TGTGCCAGCAGCCCCCAGGGCGCGGGAGTGCTCAGCCGCGCCTACGAGCAGTACTTC
d_call: TRBD2
clone_size: -
j_call: TRBJ2-7
v_call: TRBV7-2

cdr3_aa: CASSYRAGFQPQHF
cdr3_nt: TGTGCCAGCAGTTACCGAGCAGGGTTTCAGCCCCAGCATTTT
d_call: -
clone_size: -
j_call: TRBJ1-5
v_call: TRBV6-5

cdr3_aa: CAIRRDHEEQYF
cdr3_nt: TGTGCCATCCGACGGGACCACGAGGAGCAGTACTTC
d_call: -
clone_size: -
j_call: TRBJ2-7
v_call: TRBV10-3

cdr3_aa: CASSTNRADTQYF
cdr3_nt: TGTGCCAGCTCAACTAATAGAGCAGATACGCAGTATTTT
d_call: -
clone_size: -
j_call: TRBJ2-3
v_call: TRBV18

cdr3_aa: CASSWGGYSSYNEQFF
cdr3_nt: TGTGCCAGTAGCTGGGGGGGGTATAGCTCCTACAATGAGCAGTTCTTC
d_call: TRBD2
clone_size: -
j_call: TRBJ2-1
v_call: TRBV19

cdr3_aa: CASSANGQANQPQHF
cdr3_nt: TGTGCCAGCTCAGCCAACGGACAGGCTAATCAGCCCCAGCATTTT
d_call: TRBD1
clone_size: -
j_call: TRBJ1-5
v_call: TRBV18

cdr3_aa: CASSFDNGATEAFF
cdr3_nt: TGTGCCAGCAGCTTTGACAACGGGGCCACTGAAGCTTTCTTT
d_call: -
clone_size: once
j_call: TRBJ1-1
v_call: TRBV5-6